This TCR beta chain emerged from a study of blood T cell repertoires in COVID-19. In the study overall: Italy, Spain and the United States were the sources of the convalescent and acute COVID-19 samples. T cells, B-cell-depleted T cells, or PBMCs provided the cDNA or gDNA that served as material.

Germline CDR1 is SGHNT and CDR2 is YENEEA. Trimming pared 2 bases from V and 8 bases from J, leaving 10 bases between. The CDR3 is 12 amino acids. Per the original data handling: Reference gene primers were amplified, and this amplification served to estimate nucleated cell counts. Sequenced by immunoSEQ multiplex PCR; TCRdb stores in-frame clones only, minus some. Clonal size and the V and J genes are those of that table, whereas D and trimming came from the DNA. The table shows 150,000 to 200,000 clones, with approximately 80% occurring only once. Seattle participants joined during active infection and were tracked over time.

This chain uses TRBV11-3 with TRBJ2-7; D gene uncertain. Sequencing was performed on peripheral blood. The receptor was derived from a woman at least 80 years old with COVID-19, enrolled during active disease. The CDR3 nucleotides read TGTGCCAGCAGCTTATTGGTGGAGCAGCAGTACTTC. It is translated as CASSLLVEQQYF.